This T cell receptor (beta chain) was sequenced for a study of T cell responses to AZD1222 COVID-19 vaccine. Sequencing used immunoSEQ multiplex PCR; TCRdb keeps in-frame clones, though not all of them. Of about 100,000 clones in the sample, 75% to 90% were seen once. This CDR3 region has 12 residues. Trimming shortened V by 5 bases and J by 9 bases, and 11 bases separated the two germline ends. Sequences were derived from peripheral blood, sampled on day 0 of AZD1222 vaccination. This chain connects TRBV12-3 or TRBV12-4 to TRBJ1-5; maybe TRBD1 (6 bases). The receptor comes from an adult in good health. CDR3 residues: CASSETGRPQHF. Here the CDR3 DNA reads TGTGCCAGCAGTGAAACAGGGAGGCCCCAGCATTTT.